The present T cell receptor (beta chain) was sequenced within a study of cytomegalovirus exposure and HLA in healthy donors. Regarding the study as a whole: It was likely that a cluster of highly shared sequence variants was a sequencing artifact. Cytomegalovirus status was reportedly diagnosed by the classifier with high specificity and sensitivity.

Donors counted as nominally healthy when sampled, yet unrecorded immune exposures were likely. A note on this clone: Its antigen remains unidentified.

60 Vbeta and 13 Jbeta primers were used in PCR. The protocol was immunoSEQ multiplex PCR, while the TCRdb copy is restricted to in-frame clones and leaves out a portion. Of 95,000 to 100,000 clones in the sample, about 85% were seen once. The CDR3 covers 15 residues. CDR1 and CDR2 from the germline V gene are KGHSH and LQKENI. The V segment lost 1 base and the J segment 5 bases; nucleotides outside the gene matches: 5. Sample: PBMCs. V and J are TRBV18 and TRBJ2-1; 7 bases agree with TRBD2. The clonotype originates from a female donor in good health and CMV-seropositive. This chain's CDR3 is CASSPRASGNNEQFF. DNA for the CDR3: TGTGCCAGCTCACCACGAGCTAGCGGAAACAATGAGCAGTTCTTC.